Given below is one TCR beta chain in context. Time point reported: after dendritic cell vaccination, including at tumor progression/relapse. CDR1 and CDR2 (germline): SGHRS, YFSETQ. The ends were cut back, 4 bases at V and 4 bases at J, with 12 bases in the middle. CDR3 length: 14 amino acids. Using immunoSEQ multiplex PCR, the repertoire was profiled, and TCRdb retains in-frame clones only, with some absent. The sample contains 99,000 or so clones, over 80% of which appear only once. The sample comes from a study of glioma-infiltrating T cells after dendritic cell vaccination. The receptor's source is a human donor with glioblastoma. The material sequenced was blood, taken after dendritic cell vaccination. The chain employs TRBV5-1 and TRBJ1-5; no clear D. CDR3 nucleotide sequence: TGCGCCAGCAGCGCGGGAGGTTATAATCAGCCCCAGCATTTT. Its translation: CASSAGGYNQPQHF.